Below, 17 T cell receptor beta chains from the same sample are listed, as sequenced in a study of shared clonotypes between healthy human individuals (dated by TCRdb to the early 2020s). Library prep was done by the immunoSEQ multiplex PCR assay. TCRdb provides this immuneACCESS table in a form limited to in-frame rearrangements. Some clones are lacking; in checked studies, under half of them reflect an unresolved V gene, and why the rest are absent is not known. The sample records around 1.9 million clones, just under 95% of which are singletons. The top ten clonotypes cover more than 1.5% of the sample. For the CD8 naive samples, CD45RO-negative cells were positively selected for CCR7, yielding a CD45RA+CCR7+ population from which TemRA cells were excluded. Sequences were obtained from naive CD8+ T cells from PBMCs. Reading the label with the study, this specimen's cell subset or site is: CD45RA+CCR7+. The origin of the receptors is a man aged 18 to 29 in good health. Some clones in this sample may be carry-over from other donors' samples.

The chain uses TRBV5-1 and TRBJ1-4; the D is unclear. V lost 4 bases and J 3 bases, leaving 19 bases between the germline ends. CDR1 and CDR2 (germline): SGHRS, YFSETQ. The CDR3 covers 17 residues. CDR3 in amino acids: CASSPNPTSNPNEKLFF. The CDR3 nucleotides are TGCGCCAGCAGCCCGAACCCTACCTCGAACCCTAATGAAAAACTGTTTTTT.

The chain recombines TRBV11-2 with TRBJ2-3; tentative D call: TRBD2 (6 bases). The germline CDR1 and CDR2 sequences are SGHAT and FQNNGV. V was clipped by 1 base and J by 4 bases, with 9 bases between them. CDR3 length equals 14 residues. CDR3 amino acids: CASSLGGGPDTQYF. The CDR3 region has the DNA TGTGCCAGCAGCTTAGGAGGAGGGCCAGATACGCAGTATTTT.

V is TRBV4-3 and J is TRBJ1-5; D might be TRBD1 (6 bases). Trimming left V 0 bases short and J 7 bases short, with 13 bases between. The germline CDR1 and CDR2 sequences are LGHNA and YSLEER. The CDR3 sequence is 15 residues long. The CDR3 loop reads CASSQDLEGGQPQHF. The CDR3 coding sequence is TGCGCCAGCAGCCAAGATCTGGAGGGGGGCCAGCCCCAGCATTTT.

This clone was found a few times. The chain carries TRBV18 and TRBJ1-1, with D unclear. The V end lost 3 bases, the J end lost 1 base, and 6 bases lay between the germline ends. The CDR3 totals 13 residues. CDR1 and CDR2 (germline): KGHSH, LQKENI. The DNA of the CDR3 is TGTGCCAGCTCACCCTGGGGGAACACTGAAGCTTTCTTT. As protein: CASSPWGNTEAFF.

The gene calls are TRBV30 and TRBJ2-7, with TRBD1 as a possible D gene (7 bases). The CDR3 runs to 13 residues. In germline, CDR1 is GTSNPN, CDR2 SVGIG (reference sequence). V was cut by 3 bases and J by 7 bases, with 16 bases left in between. Here the CDR3 DNA reads TGTGCCTGGAGACGGAGGGGGCAAGTGGAGCAGTACTTC. It codes for CAWRRRGQVEQYF.

V is TRBV6-4 and J is TRBJ1-1; D may be TRBD1 (6 bases). CDR1 is MRHNA, CDR2 SNTAGT, per germline. V was trimmed by 2 bases and J by 4 bases, leaving 17 bases between them. This CDR3 comprises 16 residues. CDR3 sequence (DNA): TGTGCCAGCAGTGACCCCCCCGAGGACAGCTTCACTGAAGCTTTCTTT. Amino acids: CASSDPPEDSFTEAFF.

The chain employs TRBV10-3 and TRBJ1-2; the D gene is possibly TRBD1 (5 bases). Germline CDR1 and CDR2: ENHRY and SYGVKD. The CDR3 totals 15 residues. With 0 bases removed from V and 4 bases from J, the gap between germline ends came to 12 bases. The CDR3 sequence is CAISESSTGVYGYTF. The CDR3 DNA reads as TGTGCCATCAGTGAGTCGAGTACAGGAGTCTATGGCTACACCTTC.

The J gene is TRBJ2-7, the V gene TRBV9, with a tentative D call TRBD2 (5 bases). The CDR3 is made up of 17 amino acids. Trimming cost V 4 bases and J 5 bases, with 25 bases left between them. Germline CDR1 reads SGDLS; CDR2 reads YYNGEE. As DNA, the CDR3 is TGTGCCAGCAGCTACTCCCCGGGGAAAACTAGTGCCGACGAGCAGTACTTC. Translating gives CASSYSPGKTSADEQYF.

The gene calls are TRBV19 and TRBJ2-1, with a weak D call TRBD2 (5 bases). This CDR3 comprises 13 residues. CDR1 LNHDA and CDR2 SQIVND come from the germline V gene (reference sequence). The germline V and J ends were trimmed by 3 bases and 8 bases, with 11 bases remaining between them. CDR3 DNA: TGTGCCAGTAGTATGGTTGGCGGGTATGAGCAGTTCTTC. The encoded protein is CASSMVGGYEQFF.

The chain is built from TRBV10-1 and TRBJ2-3; 7 bases map to TRBD2. Germline CDR1 and CDR2: WNHNN and SYGVQD (reference sequence). The length of the CDR3 is 15 residues. With 6 bases clipped from V and 1 base from J, the junction kept 7 bases outside the gene matches. CDR3 nucleotide sequence: TGCGCCAGCAGCCCGCGGGAGCGCGGCACAGATACGCAGTATTTT. Protein: CASSPRERGTDTQYF.

This rearrangement joins TRBV4-1 to TRBJ1-3, with D unresolved. Trimming took 0 bases from V and 4 from J, leaving 10 bases between them. The CDR3 covers 15 residues. Germline CDR1 MGHRA, CDR2 YSYEKL. As DNA, the CDR3 is TGCGCCAGCAGCCAAGATCCGGGCCCGGGAAACACCATATATTTT. As protein: CASSQDPGPGNTIYF.

The chain recombines TRBV5-1 with TRBJ1-1; the D is unclear. V was trimmed by 0 bases and J by 4 bases, leaving 7 bases between them. The CDR3 spans 13 residues. Germline V lookup: CDR1 SGHRS, CDR2 YFSETQ. The CDR3 loop reads CASSLVGPTEAFF. DNA of the CDR3: TGCGCCAGCAGCTTGGTAGGGCCCACTGAAGCTTTCTTT.

Comments on this clone: Distinct nucleotide sequences in the sample also encode this CDR3. The chain has TRBV7-9 and TRBJ2-7; tentatively, D is TRBD1 or TRBD2 (5 bases each). The CDR3 extends over 15 amino acids. V was trimmed by 5 bases and J by 4 bases, leaving 18 bases between them. From germline, CDR1 is SEHNR and CDR2 FQNEAQ (reference sequence). CDR3 loop: CASSPRDRDSYEQYF. The CDR3, as DNA: TGTGCCAGCAGCCCAAGGGACCGAGACTCTTACGAGCAGTACTTC.

The rearrangement joins TRBV6-6 to TRBJ2-3; maybe TRBD1 (5 bases). The CDR3 runs to 16 residues. CDR1 is MNHNY, CDR2 SVGAGI, per germline (reference sequence). Deletions cut 6 bases from V and 2 bases from J, with 18 bases between. The CDR3 DNA is TGTGCCAGCAGGCTCGCAGGGCCTTGGCTCACAGATACGCAGTATTTT. It codes for CASRLAGPWLTDTQYF.

The chain joins TRBV28 to TRBJ2-3; 8 positions agree with TRBD2. Germline CDR1 is MDHEN and CDR2 is SYDVKM. With 6 bases clipped from V and 2 bases from J, the junction kept 10 bases outside the gene matches. This CDR3 contains 16 residues. The CDR3 DNA follows: TGTGCCAGCAGCCCTCGGGAGGGCCCATACACAGATACGCAGTATTTT. It is translated as CASSPREGPYTDTQYF.

This clone was detected a few times. The chain uses TRBV30 and TRBJ1-1; no clear D. Trimming took off 4 bases at V and 9 bases at J, with 9 bases between the two ends. This CDR3 contains 10 residues. Germline CDR1 GTSNPN, CDR2 SVGIG (reference sequence). In nucleotides, the CDR3 is TGTGCCTGGACCCAACAACAAGCTTTCTTT. Translated: CAWTQQQAFF.

The J gene is TRBJ2-7, the V gene TRBV6-1, with 8 nucleotides matching TRBD2. This CDR3 is 15 amino acids long. V shed 4 bases, J shed 2 bases, and the junction held 7 bases outside the gene matches. Germline V CDR1 and CDR2: MNHNS, SASEGT. The CDR3 sequence: CASSGSGRGPYEQYF. The DNA of the CDR3 is TGTGCCAGCAGTGGATCCGGGAGGGGCCCCTACGAGCAGTACTTC.